This TCR beta chain was documented in a study of regulatory T cells in long-lasting Graves disease. The ends were cut back, 4 bases at V and 5 bases at J, with 18 bases in the middle. This CDR3 spans 15 amino acids. In germline, CDR1 is SGHTS, CDR2 YDEGEE. The time point is: persistent/refractory GD, antithyroid drugs over 5 years with positive TRAb. PBMC RNA was the source of the TCR library. Overall study results and limits: TCR diversity in persistent Graves' patients was below that of newly diagnosed ones.

Libraries of TCR beta came from iRepertoire HTBI primers plus Arm-PCR of CDR3 regions. Via MiXCR, TCRdb re-called the multiplex PCR reads, giving one row per CDR3 protein. This repertoire shows 390,000 or so distinct CDR3 sequences, around 23% found once; its top ten account for approximately 27%. Many counts were recorded for this clonotype. The target antigen is unknown. The TCR comes from a woman between 40 and 55 years old with Graves disease. The chain combines TRBV5-8 with TRBJ1-1; D not resolved. This material consisted of peripheral blood mononuclear cells (PBMCs), taken when the disease was refractory, from a patient treated with antithyroid drugs. This CDR3 reads CASSKRRVRRTEAFF. In DNA, the CDR3 is TGTGCCAGCAGCAAAAGGCGGGTACGTAGAACTGAAGCTTTCTTT.